These T cell receptor beta chains were read from a single sample in a study of Graves' ophthalmopathy and Graves' hyperthyroidism. One entry per CDR3 protein results from TCRdb running MiXCR on the multiplex PCR reads. The table shows 170,000 or so distinct CDR3 sequences, with about 40% occurring only once. The sequencing sample was made of peripheral blood. The receptors come from a woman aged 40 to 50 with Graves' ophthalmopathy. CDR3s include the opening cysteine and the closing phenylalanine or tryptophan. A D gene is named only where the DNA matches it firmly. Expanded clones get a size class; other rows say once, few or many, or leave the size out.

size	V	D	J	CDR3	DNA
many	TRBV7-2	TRBD1	TRBJ2-7	CASSSQRGTGTYEQYF	TGTGCCAGCAGCTCACAGAGGGGGACAGGGACCTACGAGCAGTACTTC
many	TRBV6-1	TRBD1	TRBJ1-5	CASREQGRQPQHF	TGTGCCAGCAGGGAACAGGGGAGACAGCCCCAGCATTTT
many	TRBV6-5	TRBD2	TRBJ2-1	CASSLAGVSNEQFF	TGTGCCAGCAGTTTAGCGGGAGTTAGCAATGAGCAGTTCTTC
many	TRBV12-3/TRBV12-4	.	TRBJ1-1	CASSLQEDTEAFF	TGTGCCAGCAGTTTACAGGAGGACACTGAAGCTTTCTTT
many	TRBV19	.	TRBJ1-2	CASRRDLSGYTF	TGTGCCAGTAGAAGAGACTTGAGTGGCTACACCTTC
few	TRBV7-2	.	TRBJ2-7	CASSGRTEGFYEQYF	TGTGCCAGCTCAGGTCGGACTGAGGGTTTCTACGAGCAGTACTTC
.	TRBV7-9	TRBD1	TRBJ2-7	CASSPSTGGHEQYF	TGTGCCAGCAGCCCTTCAACAGGGGGCCACGAGCAGTACTTC
few	TRBV7-2	.	TRBJ1-1	CASSFGGLVNTEAFF	TGTGCCAGCAGCTTTGGGGGGCTCGTGAACACTGAAGCTTTCTTT
few	TRBV6-1	.	TRBJ1-6	CASSGERNSPLHF	TGTGCCAGCAGTGGGGAGAGAAATTCACCCCTCCACTTT
many	TRBV3-1	.	TRBJ1-6	CASSQNSRDSPLHF	TGTGCCAGCAGCCAAAACTCAAGGGATTCACCCCTCCACTTT
.	TRBV7-2	TRBD1	TRBJ1-2	CASSLVGTGNGYTF	TGTGCCAGCAGCTTAGTTGGGACAGGGAATGGCTACACCTTC
many	TRBV6-2/TRBV6-3	.	TRBJ1-1	CASSGQLNTEAFF	TGTGCCAGCAGCGGACAGCTGAACACTGAAGCTTTCTTT
.	TRBV24-1	.	TRBJ1-1	CATSDTGTYEAFF	TGTGCCACCAGTGATACCGGGACTTATGAAGCTTTCTTT
.	TRBV6-1	TRBD2	TRBJ2-7	CASSEPSGRNEQYF	TGTGCCAGCAGTGAACCTAGCGGGCGCAACGAGCAGTACTTC
many	TRBV7-9	.	TRBJ1-1	CASRPLADDTEAFF	TGTGCCAGCAGACCTCTGGCAGACGACACTGAAGCTTTCTTT
.	TRBV6-2/TRBV6-3	.	TRBJ2-7	CASSRQVHYEQYF	TGTGCCAGCAGTCGACAGGTCCACTACGAGCAGTACTTC
.	TRBV28	.	TRBJ2-5	CASSFAPGTQETQYF	TGTGCCAGCAGTTTTGCTCCAGGGACCCAAGAGACCCAGTACTTC
many	TRBV2	.	TRBJ1-3	CASSGSGNTIYF	TGTGCCAGCAGTGGCTCTGGAAACACCATATATTTT
many	TRBV12-3/TRBV12-4	TRBD1	TRBJ2-5	CASNPTGGETQYF	TGTGCCAGCAATCCCACAGGGGGTGAGACCCAGTACTTC
.	TRBV20-1	TRBD1	TRBJ2-7	CSAIDMDRGRYEQYF	TGCAGTGCTATTGACATGGACAGGGGGCGGTACGAGCAGTACTTC
.	TRBV12-3/TRBV12-4	.	TRBJ2-7	CASSYVDEQYF	TGTGCCAGCAGTTACGTAGACGAGCAGTACTTC
many	TRBV29-1	.	TRBJ1-5	CSVVVGDQPQHF	TGCAGCGTTGTGGTAGGGGATCAGCCCCAGCATTTT
.	TRBV5-1	TRBD1	TRBJ2-2	CASSFDRGGSGELFF	TGCGCCAGCAGCTTCGACAGGGGCGGTTCCGGGGAGCTGTTTTTT
many	TRBV25-1	.	TRBJ2-2	CASSVRGGSTGELFF	TGTGCCAGCAGTGTAAGAGGTGGAAGCACCGGGGAGCTGTTTTTT
.	TRBV24-1	.	TRBJ1-2	CATSETVRTGYTF	TGTGCCACCAGTGAGACAGTACGGACTGGCTACACCTTC
.	TRBV20-1	TRBD2	TRBJ2-7	CSARRTSGISYEQYF	TGCAGTGCACGGAGGACTAGCGGGATCTCCTACGAGCAGTACTTC
many	TRBV11-2	.	TRBJ1-3	CASSLTGDRTSGNTIYF	TGTGCCAGCAGCCTTACGGGCGACAGGACCTCTGGAAACACCATATATTTT
many	TRBV2	.	TRBJ2-6	CASRRTPSSGANVLTF	TGTGCCAGCAGAAGAACACCCAGCTCTGGGGCCAACGTCCTGACTTTC
many	TRBV12-3/TRBV12-4	.	TRBJ1-5	CASSSGPLQPQHF	TGTGCCAGCAGCTCCGGGCCTTTGCAGCCCCAGCATTTT
many	TRBV20-1	TRBD2	TRBJ2-7	CSALAGGRQREQYF	TGCAGTGCGTTAGCGGGAGGCCGTCAACGCGAGCAGTACTTC
.	TRBV6-1	.	TRBJ1-5	CASSPDGEYNQPQHF	TGTGCCAGCAGTCCAGACGGGGAATACAATCAGCCCCAGCATTTT
.	TRBV5-6	.	TRBJ2-2	CASSLSKWTGELFF	TGTGCCAGTAGCCTCTCGAAGTGGACCGGGGAGCTGTTTTTT
many	TRBV20-1	TRBD1	TRBJ1-3	CSARVRTGVGNTIYF	TGCAGTGCTAGAGTACGGACAGGGGTTGGAAACACCATATATTTT
many	TRBV5-1	TRBD2	TRBJ2-7	CASSEAGGRYEQYF	TGCGCCAGCAGCGAAGCGGGGGGGAGGTACGAGCAGTACTTC
.	TRBV6-2/TRBV6-3	.	TRBJ2-4	CASTIGQGGGKNIQYF	TGTGCCAGCACCATCGGACAGGGAGGGGGCAAAAACATTCAGTACTTC
.	TRBV6-2/TRBV6-3	.	TRBJ2-7	CASRRPGSSYEQYF	TGTGCCAGCAGAAGACCCGGGAGCTCCTACGAGCAGTACTTC
many	TRBV19	.	TRBJ1-2	CASGPWGFSYGYTF	TGTGCCAGTGGCCCCTGGGGCTTTTCCTATGGCTACACCTTC
once	TRBV7-8	TRBD1	TRBJ1-1	CASSLGGQGSEAFF	TGTGCCAGCAGCTTAGGGGGACAGGGATCTGAAGCTTTCTTT
.	TRBV6-5	.	TRBJ1-3	CASVGSGNTIYF	TGTGCCAGCGTTGGCTCTGGAAACACCATATATTTT
.	TRBV12-3/TRBV12-4	.	TRBJ1-6	CASSLRGAVNSPLHF	TGTGCCAGCAGTTTAAGAGGGGCGGTTAATTCACCCCTCCACTTT
.	TRBV10-3	.	TRBJ1-1	CAAERDIGTEAFF	TGTGCCGCCGAAAGGGACATAGGCACTGAAGCTTTCTTT
many	TRBV19	.	TRBJ1-5	CASSIGGNQPQHF	TGTGCCAGTAGTATTGGGGGCAATCAGCCCCAGCATTTT
many	TRBV24-1	.	TRBJ1-5	CATSEAGAQPQPQHF	TGTGCCACCAGTGAGGCGGGGGCCCAACCTCAGCCCCAGCATTTT
.	TRBV6-4	.	TRBJ1-2	CASSDSHYGYTF	TGTGCCAGCAGTGACTCGCATTATGGCTACACCTTC
many	TRBV20-1	TRBD2	TRBJ2-3	CSASPGGADTQYF	TGCAGTGCTAGTCCGGGGGGGGCTGATACGCAGTATTTT